The T cell receptor (beta chain) under discussion was sequenced for a study of shared clonotypes between healthy human individuals (TCRdb year 2020). For the study in its entirety: A couple of women and three men aged 18 to 49 years were included in the cohort. Per donor, three plates each were used for CD4 naive and CD4 memory, two for CD8 naive, and one for CD8 memory. The study deeply sequenced blood TCR repertoires of several healthy adults to estimate repertoire size and the extent of clonotype sharing between individuals. To increase sequencing depth and limit assay-specific biases, TCR repertoire library preparation and sequencing were carried out by different laboratories using diverse techniques. Each donor's leukapheresis produced roughly between roughly 0.94 and 9.5 billion PBMCs. The full study reports these points: Sampling was restricted to blood, and TCR repertoires in tissue are likely to differ from TCR repertoires in blood. Pairwise subsampling indicated that sequencing depth was expected to affect the degree of clonotype sharing among donors. When a few donors were compared, the shared fraction of clonotypes was around 5.1% for naive CD4, about 4% for naive CD8, 2% to 2.5% for memory CD4, and 0.3% to 0.5% for memory CD8. Estimated clonotype richness was generally larger for naive than for memory subsets. Rarefaction of sorted-subset datasets indicated incomplete sequencing despite the large sequencing depth. The small number of donors limited the genetic and exposure-history diversity represented. Compared with non-shared clonotypes, clonotypes shared by all four sorted-subset donors had higher generation probabilities.

Using the deep immunoSEQ assay, TCR CDR3 regions were amplified from genomic DNA by multiplex PCR. Extracted genomic DNA from each cell subset was distributed evenly across all wells of several immunoSEQ 96-well plates, and each plate was treated as a replicate. Each replicate PCR for sorted subsets received approximately 220 ng genomic DNA, equal to roughly 30,000 T cell genomes. The purified libraries were quantified using a Qubit 3.0 fluorometer, sized with a Bioanalyzer 2100, and then quantified again using the KAPA Library Quantification kit. Every immunoSEQ 96-well plate was sequenced on a dedicated single-read 150-cycle Illumina NextSeq 550 flow cell. The original methods were these. Because the immunoSEQ output included only junctional sequences and no quality scores, the filtering could not be the same as the filtering used for full-length reads. Sequences were annotated with PyIR, a Python wrapper for IgBLAST v1.9, and V/J genes and CDR3 were assigned using IMGT germline references. Any read was removed if the V/J assignment was weak (E-value above 1e-6), the CDR3 was missing, or the read contained stop codons, out-of-frame junctions, or ambiguous translated residues. V3J clonotypes were defined as sequences sharing an identical inferred V gene, J gene, and CDR3 amino acid sequence. Percentage overlap between repertoires was computed as shared unique clonotypes divided by the size of the smaller repertoire. Richness of each repertoire was evaluated using RTK rarefaction, the Chao1 estimator, and Recon v2.1 estimates of unobserved clonotypes. For all TCRbeta clonotypes obtained by the gDNA method from a handful of donors, generation probabilities were computed with OLGA. TCRdb mirrors the immuneACCESS table, restricted to in-frame sequences. Some clones are absent from its copies; in checked studies, under half trace to an unresolved V gene, and the reason for the others is unknown. V, J and clone size derive from that table, while D and trimming were established from the DNA sequence. The sample table shows just over 2,000,000 clones, and approximately 94% are seen once. Around 1.1% of the sample goes to the ten largest clones.

Regarding this clone: Its antigen is still unknown. No per-base quality is available; no much larger clone lies one base away. Other DNA variants within this sample encode the same CDR3.

CD8 naive samples were obtained by positive selection for CCR7 among CD45RO-negative cells, yielding a CD45RA+CCR7+ population from which TemRA cells were excluded. Healthy HIV-negative adults with no recently reported acute infections or vaccinations were included as donors. All donors were Caucasian adults living in Nashville, Tennessee, USA. Blood was obtained by leukapheresis, after which PBMCs were separated by Ficoll-Histopaque density gradient centrifugation and cryopreserved in liquid nitrogen vapor phase. Analytical flow cytometry was used to check the purity and quantity of every magnetically sorted T cell population. Each sorted fraction had its genomic DNA isolated and then quantified by UV absorbance on a Nanodrop 2000c. The germline V gene gives CDR1 as SGHVS and CDR2 as FNYEAQ. At the junction V is shortened by 1 base and J by 4 bases, with 10 bases in between. The cysteine opens and the phenylalanine closes a CDR3 of 14 amino acids. Of all the DNA, just the CDR3 is kept, 42 bases in frame from base 1.

Specimen: naive CD8+ T cells sorted from blood. The cell subset or site label, read with the paper, signifies: CD45RA+CCR7+. The chain is encoded by TRBV7-6 joined to TRBJ1-1; too little of a D gene remains to name it. This receptor was identified in a man aged 18 to 35 in good health. The DNA sequence follows: TGTGCCAGCAGCTTAGGAGGCCCCGGCACTGAAGCTTTCTTT. Its amino acids are CASSLGGPGTEAFF.